Each of the 5 T cell receptor beta chains below was sequenced from the same sample in a study of shared clonotypes between healthy human individuals. Only in-frame clones appear in the TCRdb table, and some are missing; sequencing was by immunoSEQ multiplex PCR. The sample yields 850,000 to 1,200,000 clones, roughly 80% seen once. Specimen: memory CD4+ T cells sorted from blood. The sample's subset: CD45RA-negative fraction. Receptor source: a man between 18 and 35 years old in good health.

The gene calls are TRBV2 and TRBJ1-2, with 8 bases that match TRBD1. The V gene's germline CDR1 is SNHLY and CDR2 FYNNEI. This CDR3 contains 12 residues. V was pared by 5 bases and J by 7 bases, with 3 bases of the junction left unmatched. The CDR3 loop is CASSLGQGGYTF. Here the CDR3 DNA reads TGTGCCAGCAGTCTAGGACAGGGTGGCTACACCTTC.

This clone was observed once. The CDR3 DNA sequence: TGTGCCAGCAGTTACGACGAGAACTATGGCTACACCTTC. Translated: CASSYDENYGYTF. V is TRBV6-5 and J is TRBJ1-2; D is uncertain. Trimming removed 2 bases from V and 2 bases from J, with 6 bases in between. The CDR3 is 13 amino acids. Germline CDR1 is MNHEY and CDR2 is SVGAGI.

The V gene is TRBV6-4, the J gene TRBJ1-3; 10 bases are a match to TRBD1. V lost 6 bases to trimming and J lost 4 bases; unmatched junction nucleotides: 3. The CDR3 length is 14 residues. Germline V gene lookup returns CDR1 MRHNA and CDR2 SNTAGT. In nucleotides, the CDR3 is TGTGCCAGCAGAGGGACAGGGGAAGGAAACACCATATATTTT. Its translation: CASRGTGEGNTIYF.

Ten or more counts support this clone. V is TRBV19 and J is TRBJ1-5; D may be TRBD1 (6 bases). Germline assignment: CDR1 LNHDA and CDR2 SQIVND (reference sequence). The CDR3 has 16 residues. Between the trimmed V and J ends, which lost 6 bases and 6 bases, there was a span of 21 bases. The CDR3 DNA is TGTGCCAGTAGCGCCGGGACAACCTTAGTCGGTCAGCCCCAGCATTTT. Protein product: CASSAGTTLVGQPQHF.

The J gene is TRBJ2-7, the V gene TRBV12-5; 11 nucleotides agree with TRBD2. J was trimmed by 3 bases and V by 7 bases; bases with no gene match: 5. The CDR3 has 14 residues. CDR1 is LGHNT, CDR2 FRNRAP, per germline. CDR3 coding DNA: TGTGCTAGTGTTCGAGGGACTAGCGGCTACGAGCAGTACTTC. Translating gives CASVRGTSGYEQYF.